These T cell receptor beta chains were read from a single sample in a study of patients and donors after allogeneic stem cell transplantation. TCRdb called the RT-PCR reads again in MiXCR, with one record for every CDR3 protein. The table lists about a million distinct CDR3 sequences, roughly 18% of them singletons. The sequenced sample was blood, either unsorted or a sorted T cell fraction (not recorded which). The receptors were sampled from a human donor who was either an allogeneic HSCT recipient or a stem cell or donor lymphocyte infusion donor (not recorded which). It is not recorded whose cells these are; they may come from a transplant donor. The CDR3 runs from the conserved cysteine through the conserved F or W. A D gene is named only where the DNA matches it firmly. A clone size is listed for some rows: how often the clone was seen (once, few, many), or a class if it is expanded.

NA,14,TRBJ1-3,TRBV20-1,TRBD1,CSARIAGGRNTIYF,TGCAGTGCTAGGATTGCAGGGGGAAGAAACACCATATATTTT
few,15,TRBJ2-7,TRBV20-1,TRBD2,CSAQSGSSGSYEQYF,TGCAGTGCTCAGAGTGGCAGTAGCGGGAGTTACGAGCAGTACTTC
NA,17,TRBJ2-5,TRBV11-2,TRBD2,CASSLGTSGGAWETQYF,TGTGCCAGCAGCTTAGGGACTAGCGGGGGGGCCTGGGAGACCCAGTACTTC
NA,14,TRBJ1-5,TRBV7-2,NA,CASSLAQTNQPQHF,TGTGCCAGCAGCTTAGCCCAGACCAATCAGCCCCAGCATTTT
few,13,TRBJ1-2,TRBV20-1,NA,CSGGAATNYGYTF,TGCAGCGGGGGGGCAGCTACTAACTATGGCTACACCTTC
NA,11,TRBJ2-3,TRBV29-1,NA,CSAGWADTQYF,TGCAGCGCTGGGTGGGCAGATACGCAGTATTTT
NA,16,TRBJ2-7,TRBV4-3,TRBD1,CASSQEVDRGYYEQYF,TGCGCCAGCAGCCAAGAAGTCGACAGGGGGTACTACGAGCAGTACTTC
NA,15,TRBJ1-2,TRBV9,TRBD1,CASSVASGTVYGYTF,TGTGCCAGCAGCGTAGCAAGTGGGACAGTCTATGGCTACACCTTC
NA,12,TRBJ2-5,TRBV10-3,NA,CAISGLKETQYF,TGTGCCATCAGTGGATTAAAAGAGACCCAGTACTTC
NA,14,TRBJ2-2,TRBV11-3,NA,CASSFTINTGELFF,TGTGCCAGCAGCTTCACTATTAACACCGGGGAGCTGTTTTTT
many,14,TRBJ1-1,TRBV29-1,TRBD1,CSGGQGAVNTEAFF,TGCAGCGGGGGACAGGGGGCTGTGAACACTGAAGCTTTCTTT
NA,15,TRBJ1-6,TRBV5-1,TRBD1,CASSSWTGDNSPLHF,TGCGCCAGCAGCTCATGGACAGGGGATAATTCACCCCTCCACTTT
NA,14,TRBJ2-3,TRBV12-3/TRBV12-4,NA,CASSPGVPRDTQYF,TGTGCCAGCAGTCCTGGAGTCCCTCGGGATACGCAGTATTTT
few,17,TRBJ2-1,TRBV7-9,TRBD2,CASSDTTGTSGYNEQFF,TGTGCCAGCAGCGACACAACCGGGACTAGCGGTTACAATGAGCAGTTCTTC
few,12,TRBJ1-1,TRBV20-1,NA,CSAVINGAEAFF,TGCAGTGCTGTGATCAACGGCGCTGAAGCTTTCTTT
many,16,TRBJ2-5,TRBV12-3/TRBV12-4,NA,CASSLTRAAGQETQYF,TGTGCCAGCAGTTTAACTCGGGCGGCGGGACAAGAGACCCAGTACTTC
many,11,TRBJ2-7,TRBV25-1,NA,CASSEKYEQYF,TGTGCCAGCAGTGAAAAGTACGAGCAGTACTTC
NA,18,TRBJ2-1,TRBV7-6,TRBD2,CASSLGSQREGRYNEQFF,TGTGCCAGCAGCTTAGGTTCTCAGCGGGAGGGCCGCTACAATGAGCAGTTCTTC
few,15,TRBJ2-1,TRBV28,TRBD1,CASSSGTESYNEQFF,TGTGCCAGCAGCTCCGGGACAGAATCCTACAATGAGCAGTTCTTC
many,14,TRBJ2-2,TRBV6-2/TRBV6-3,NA,CASWRGATTGELFF,TGTGCCAGTTGGCGAGGGGCGACCACCGGGGAGCTGTTTTTT
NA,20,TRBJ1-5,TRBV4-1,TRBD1,CASSQEKSRPGTGLNQPQHF,TGCGCCAGCAGCCAAGAAAAGAGCCGCCCCGGGACAGGGCTCAATCAGCCCCAGCATTTT
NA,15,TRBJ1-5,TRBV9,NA,CASSTTAYSNQPQHF,TGTGCCAGCAGCACGACAGCATATAGCAATCAGCCCCAGCATTTT